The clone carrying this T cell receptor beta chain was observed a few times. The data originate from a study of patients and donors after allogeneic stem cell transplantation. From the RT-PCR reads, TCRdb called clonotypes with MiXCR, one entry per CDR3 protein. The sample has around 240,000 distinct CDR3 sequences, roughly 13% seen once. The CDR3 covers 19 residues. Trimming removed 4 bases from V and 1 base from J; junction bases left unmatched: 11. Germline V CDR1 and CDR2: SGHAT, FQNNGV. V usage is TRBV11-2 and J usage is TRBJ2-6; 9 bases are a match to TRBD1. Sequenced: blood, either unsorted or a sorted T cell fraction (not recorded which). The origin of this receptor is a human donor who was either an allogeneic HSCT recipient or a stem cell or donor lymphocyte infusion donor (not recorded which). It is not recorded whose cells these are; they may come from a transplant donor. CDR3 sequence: CASSSDGTGLVSGANVLTF. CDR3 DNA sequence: TGTGCCAGCAGCTCCGACGGGACAGGGTTGGTTTCTGGGGCCAACGTCCTGACTTTC. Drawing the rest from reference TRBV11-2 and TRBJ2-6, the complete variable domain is EAGVAQSPRYKIIEKRQSVAFWCNPISGHATLYWYQQILGQGPKLLIQFQNNGVVDDSQLPKDRFSAERLKGVDSTLKIQPAKLEDSAVYLCASSSDGTGLVSGANVLTFGAGSRLTVL.